This entry is about one TCR beta chain. Antigen unknown. Genomic DNA in a quantity of around 2 micrograms was derived from cryopreserved PBMCs for TCR beta libraries. Generated by immunoSEQ multiplex PCR, the TCRdb table keeps only in-frame clones and is missing some. The sample contains about 310,000 clones, 80% of which appear only once. The data originate from a study of cytotoxic CD8 clonotypes in ibrutinib-treated CLL. V was trimmed by 0 bases and J by 2 bases, leaving 7 bases between them. CDR3 length: 14 amino acids. Germline CDR1 reads MNHEY; CDR2 reads SVGAGI. Study-wide results and caveats: Upon ibrutinib response clonality rose, and upon progression it fell back toward baseline.

The specimen comprised PBMCs, sampled before ibrutinib treatment. This sequence joins TRBV6-5 and TRBJ1-1; D is unclear. The sequence was obtained from a human donor with chronic lymphocytic leukemia. The CDR3 bases are TGTGCCAGCAGTTACTCTCCAGATAACACTGAAGCTTTCTTT. Translating gives CASSYSPDNTEAFF.